This T cell receptor (beta chain) is from a study of breast tumors, draining lymph nodes, adjacent tissues. Relative to its sample, this clonotype is medium-sized. Its antigen is still unknown. TCRdb ran MiXCR on the multiplex PCR reads and lists one entry per CDR3 protein. The table records roughly 23,000 distinct CDR3 sequences, about 61% of them present only once. Study outcomes and limitations: Tumor TCR diversity was below lymph nodes but above nontumor tissue.

The CDR3 runs 15 residues. V was clipped by 5 bases and J by 7 bases, with 15 bases between them. Germline loops: CDR1 MNHNS, CDR2 SASEGT. J is TRBJ1-6 and V is TRBV6-1; possible D gene TRBD1, 6 bases. Material for sequencing was tumor-adjacent breast tissue. The sequence was obtained from a female donor with breast cancer. Some clones in this sample may be carry-over from other donors' samples. The CDR3 region has the DNA TGTGCCAGCAGTAATACTGGCCAGGGGAATTCACCCCTCCACTTT. Translation gives CASSNTGQGNSPLHF.